The entry below describes one T cell receptor (beta chain). The antigen remains undetermined. This record belongs to a study of radiotherapy plus CTLA-4 blockade in lung cancer. The overall study: There were objective responses in around 18% of patients, and 31% had disease control.

Findings and caveats of the study: Expansion in blood of tumor-derived TCR clones was seen after radiotherapy plus ipilimumab.

Focal radiation and CTLA-4 blockade (ipilimumab) were tested in chemo-refractory metastatic non-small-cell lung cancer patients. Some clones are missing from TCRdb's copy, which holds only in-frame ones; the method was immunoSEQ multiplex PCR. The profile shows 50,000 to 65,000 clones, around 75% of them singletons. The source of this sequence is a human donor with non-small cell lung cancer who had a complete response to radiotherapy plus ipilimumab. Sequenced here: peripheral blood, sampled from a patient treated with radiotherapy plus ipilimumab.

The CDR3 nucleotides are TGCGCCAGCAGCTTGCTAGGACAGACTAACTATGGCTACACCTTC. It codes for CASSLLGQTNYGYTF. The V gene is TRBV5-1, the J gene TRBJ1-2; D is perhaps TRBD1 (6 bases). CDR1 SGHRS and CDR2 YFSETQ come from the germline V gene. V was cut by 1 base and J by 0 bases, with 10 bases left in between. This CDR3 contains 15 residues.